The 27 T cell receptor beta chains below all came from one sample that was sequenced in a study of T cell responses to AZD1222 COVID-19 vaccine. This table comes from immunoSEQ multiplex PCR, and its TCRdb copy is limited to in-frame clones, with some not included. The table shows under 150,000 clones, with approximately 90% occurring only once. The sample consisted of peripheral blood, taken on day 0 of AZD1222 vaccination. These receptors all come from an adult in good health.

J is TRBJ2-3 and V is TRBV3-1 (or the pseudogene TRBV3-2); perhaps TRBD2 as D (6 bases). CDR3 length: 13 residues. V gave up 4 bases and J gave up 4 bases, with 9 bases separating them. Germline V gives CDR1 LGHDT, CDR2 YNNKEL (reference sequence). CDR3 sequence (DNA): TGTGCCAGCAGCCCCCCGGGGGCAGATACGCAGTATTTT. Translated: CASSPPGADTQYF.

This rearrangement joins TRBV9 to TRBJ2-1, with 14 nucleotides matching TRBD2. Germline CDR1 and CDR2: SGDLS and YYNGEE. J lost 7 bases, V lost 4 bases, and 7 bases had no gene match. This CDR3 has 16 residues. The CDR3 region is CASSTGLAGAENEQFF. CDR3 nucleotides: TGTGCCAGCAGCACGGGACTAGCGGGGGCGGAGAATGAGCAGTTCTTC.

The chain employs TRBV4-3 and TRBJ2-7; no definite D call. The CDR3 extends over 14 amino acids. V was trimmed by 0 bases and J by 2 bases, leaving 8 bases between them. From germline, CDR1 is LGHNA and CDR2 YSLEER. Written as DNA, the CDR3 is TGCGCCAGCAGCCAAGAGGTCTCACCCTACGAGCAGTACTTC. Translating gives CASSQEVSPYEQYF.

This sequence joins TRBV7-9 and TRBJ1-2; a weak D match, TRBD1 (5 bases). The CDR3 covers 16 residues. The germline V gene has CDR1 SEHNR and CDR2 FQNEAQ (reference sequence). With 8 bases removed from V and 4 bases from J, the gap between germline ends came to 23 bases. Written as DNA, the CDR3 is TGTGCCAGCGAGCCCCGCAATACAGGTTACGTCTATGGCTACACCTTC. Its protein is CASEPRNTGYVYGYTF. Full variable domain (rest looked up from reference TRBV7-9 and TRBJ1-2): DTGVSQNPRHKITKRGQNVTFRCDPISEHNRLYWYRQTLGQGPEFLTYFQNEAQLEKSRLLSDRFSAERPKGSFSTLEIQRTEQGDSAMYLCASEPRNTGYVYGYTFGSGTRLTVV.

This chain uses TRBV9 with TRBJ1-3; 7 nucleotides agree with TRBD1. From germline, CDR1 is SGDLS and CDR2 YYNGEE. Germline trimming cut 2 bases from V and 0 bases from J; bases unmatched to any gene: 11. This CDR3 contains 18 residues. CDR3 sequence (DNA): TGTGCCAGCAGCGTGAACCGGGACAGACACCCCTCTGGAAACACCATATATTTT. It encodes CASSVNRDRHPSGNTIYF.

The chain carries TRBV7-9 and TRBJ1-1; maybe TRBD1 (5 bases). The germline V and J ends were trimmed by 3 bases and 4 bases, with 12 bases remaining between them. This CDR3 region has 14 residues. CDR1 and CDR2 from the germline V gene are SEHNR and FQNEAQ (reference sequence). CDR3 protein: CASSLGTQGTEAFF. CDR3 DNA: TGTGCCAGCAGCTTGGGAACGCAGGGCACTGAAGCTTTCTTT.

The CDR3 sequence: CASSSGQGGIEKLFF. CDR3 sequence (DNA): TGTGCCAGCAGCTCGGGACAGGGAGGAATCGAAAAACTGTTTTTT. The J gene is TRBJ1-4, the V gene TRBV7-7; 9 nucleotides match TRBD1. CDR1 and CDR2 (germline): SSHAT, FNYEAQ (reference sequence). The CDR3 sequence is 15 residues long. The ends lost 4 bases at V and 8 bases at J; junction bases unmatched: 8.

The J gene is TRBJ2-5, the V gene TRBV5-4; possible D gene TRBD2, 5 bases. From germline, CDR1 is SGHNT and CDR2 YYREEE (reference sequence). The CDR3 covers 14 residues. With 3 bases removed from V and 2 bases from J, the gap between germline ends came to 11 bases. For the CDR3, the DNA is TGTGCCAGCAGCTCGGGGAACTTTCAAGAGACCCAGTACTTC. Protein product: CASSSGNFQETQYF.

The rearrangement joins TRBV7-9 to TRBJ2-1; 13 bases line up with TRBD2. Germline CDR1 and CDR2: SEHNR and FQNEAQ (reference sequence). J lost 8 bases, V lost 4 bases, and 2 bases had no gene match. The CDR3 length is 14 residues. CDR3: CASSSGTSGDEQFF. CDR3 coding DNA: TGTGCCAGCAGCTCCGGGACTAGCGGGGATGAGCAGTTCTTC.

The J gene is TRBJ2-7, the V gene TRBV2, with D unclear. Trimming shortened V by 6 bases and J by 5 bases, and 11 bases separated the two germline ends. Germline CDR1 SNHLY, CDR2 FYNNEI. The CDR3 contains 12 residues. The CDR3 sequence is CASRIERNEQYF. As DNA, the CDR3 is TGTGCCAGCAGAATAGAACGGAACGAGCAGTACTTC.

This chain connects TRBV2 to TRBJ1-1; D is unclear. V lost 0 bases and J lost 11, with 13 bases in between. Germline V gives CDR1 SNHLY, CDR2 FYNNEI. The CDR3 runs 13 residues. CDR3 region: CASSEAVRERAFF. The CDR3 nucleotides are TGTGCCAGCAGTGAAGCGGTGAGGGAGAGGGCTTTCTTT.

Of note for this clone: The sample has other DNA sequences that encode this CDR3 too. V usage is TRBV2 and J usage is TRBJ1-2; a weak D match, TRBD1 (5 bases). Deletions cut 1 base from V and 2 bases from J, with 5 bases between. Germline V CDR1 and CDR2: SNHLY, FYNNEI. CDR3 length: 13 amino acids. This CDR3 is CASSEGQNYGYTF. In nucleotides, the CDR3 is TGTGCCAGCAGTGAAGGACAGAACTATGGCTACACCTTC. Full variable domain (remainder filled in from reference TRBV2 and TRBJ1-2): EPEVTQTPSHQVTQMGQEVILRCVPISNHLYFYWYRQILGQKVEFLVSFYNNEISEKSEIFDDQFSVERPDGSNFTLKIRSTKLEDSAMYFCASSEGQNYGYTFGSGTRLTVV.

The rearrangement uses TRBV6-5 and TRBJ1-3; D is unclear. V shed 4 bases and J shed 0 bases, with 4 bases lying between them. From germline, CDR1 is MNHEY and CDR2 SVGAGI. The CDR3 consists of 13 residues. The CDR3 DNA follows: TGTGCCAGCAGTTCAGTCTCTGGAAACACCATATATTTT. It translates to CASSSVSGNTIYF.

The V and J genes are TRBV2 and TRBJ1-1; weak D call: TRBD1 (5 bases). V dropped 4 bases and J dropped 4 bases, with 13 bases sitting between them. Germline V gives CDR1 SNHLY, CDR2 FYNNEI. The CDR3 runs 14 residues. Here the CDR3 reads CASSVRGVGTEAFF. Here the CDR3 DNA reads TGTGCCAGCAGTGTAAGGGGAGTGGGCACTGAAGCTTTCTTT.

The CDR3 region has the DNA TGTGCCAGTATGATCGGAGGACACAATGAGCAGTTCTTC. Translated, it gives CASMIGGHNEQFF. V is TRBV19 and J is TRBJ2-1; TRBD2 is a possible D gene (5 bases). Germline lookup yields CDR1 LNHDA and CDR2 SQIVND (reference sequence). The V end lost 7 bases, the J end lost 5 bases, and 12 bases lay between the germline ends. This CDR3 contains 13 residues.

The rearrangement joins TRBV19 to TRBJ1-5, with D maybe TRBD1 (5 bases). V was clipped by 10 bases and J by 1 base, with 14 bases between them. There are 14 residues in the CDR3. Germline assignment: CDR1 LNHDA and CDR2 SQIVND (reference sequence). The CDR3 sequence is CATGGTASNQPQHF. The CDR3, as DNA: TGTGCCACAGGCGGGACGGCGAGCAATCAGCCCCAGCATTTT.

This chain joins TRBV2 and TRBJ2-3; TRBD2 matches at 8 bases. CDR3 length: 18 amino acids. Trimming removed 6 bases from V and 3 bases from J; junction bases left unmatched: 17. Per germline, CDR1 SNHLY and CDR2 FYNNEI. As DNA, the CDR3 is TGTGCCAGCAGGCCGAGGGGGGTAGCGGGGCATCAAACAGATACGCAGTATTTT. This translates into CASRPRGVAGHQTDTQYF. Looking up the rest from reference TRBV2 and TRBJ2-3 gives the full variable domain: EPEVTQTPSHQVTQMGQEVILRCVPISNHLYFYWYRQILGQKVEFLVSFYNNEISEKSEIFDDQFSVERPDGSNFTLKIRSTKLEDSAMYFCASRPRGVAGHQTDTQYFGPGTRLTVL.

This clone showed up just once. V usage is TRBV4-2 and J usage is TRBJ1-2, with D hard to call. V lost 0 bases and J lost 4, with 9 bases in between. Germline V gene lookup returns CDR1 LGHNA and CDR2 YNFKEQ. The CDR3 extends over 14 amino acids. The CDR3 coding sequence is TGTGCCAGCAGCCAAGAATGGACGTCCTATGGCTACACCTTC. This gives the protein CASSQEWTSYGYTF.

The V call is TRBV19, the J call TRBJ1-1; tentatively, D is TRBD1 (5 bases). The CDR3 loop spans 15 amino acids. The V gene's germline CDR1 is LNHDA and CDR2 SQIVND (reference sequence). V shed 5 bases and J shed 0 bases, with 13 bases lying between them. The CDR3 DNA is TGTGCCAGTAGTTCTCCGGGACGGGTGAACACTGAAGCTTTCTTT. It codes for CASSSPGRVNTEAFF. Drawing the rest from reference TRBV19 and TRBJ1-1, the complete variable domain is DGGITQSPKYLFRKEGQNVTLSCEQNLNHDAMYWYRQDPGQGLRLIYYSQIVNDFQKGDIAEGYSVSREKKESFPLTVTSAQKNPTAFYLCASSSPGRVNTEAFFGQGTRLTVV.

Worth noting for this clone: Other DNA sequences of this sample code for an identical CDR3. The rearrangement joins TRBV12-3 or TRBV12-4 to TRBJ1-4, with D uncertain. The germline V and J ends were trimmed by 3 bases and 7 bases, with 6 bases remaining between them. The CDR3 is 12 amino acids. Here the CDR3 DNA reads TGTGCCAGCAGTTTGCTAGGTGAAAAACTGTTTTTT. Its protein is CASSLLGEKLFF.

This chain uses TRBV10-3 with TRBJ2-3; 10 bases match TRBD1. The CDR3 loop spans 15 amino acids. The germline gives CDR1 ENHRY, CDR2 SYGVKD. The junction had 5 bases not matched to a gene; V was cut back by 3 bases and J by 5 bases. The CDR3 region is CAISEPDRGRDTQYF. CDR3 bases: TGTGCCATCAGTGAACCCGACAGGGGGCGAGATACGCAGTATTTT.

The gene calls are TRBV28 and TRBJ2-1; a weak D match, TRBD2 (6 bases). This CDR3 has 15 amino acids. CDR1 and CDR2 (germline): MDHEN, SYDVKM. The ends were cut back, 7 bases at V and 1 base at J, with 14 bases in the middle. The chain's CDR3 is CASIPSSGSYNEQFF. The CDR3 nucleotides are TGTGCCAGCATTCCTTCGAGCGGGTCCTACAATGAGCAGTTCTTC.

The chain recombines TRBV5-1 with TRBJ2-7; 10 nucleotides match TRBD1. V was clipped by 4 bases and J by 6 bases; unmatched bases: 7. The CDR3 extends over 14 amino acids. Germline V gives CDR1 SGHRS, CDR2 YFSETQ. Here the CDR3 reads CASSPGTGVGEQYF. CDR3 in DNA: TGCGCCAGCAGCCCCGGGACAGGGGTGGGCGAGCAGTACTTC. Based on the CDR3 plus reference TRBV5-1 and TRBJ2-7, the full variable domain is KAGVTQTPRYLIKTRGQQVTLSCSPISGHRSVSWYQQTPGQGLQFLFEYFSETQRNKGNFPGRFSGRQFSNSRSEMNVSTLELGDSALYLCASSPGTGVGEQYFGPGTRLTVT.

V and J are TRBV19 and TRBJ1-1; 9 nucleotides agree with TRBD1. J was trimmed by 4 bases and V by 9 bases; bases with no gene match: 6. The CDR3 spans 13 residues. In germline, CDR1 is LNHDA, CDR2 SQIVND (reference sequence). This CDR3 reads CASSGQGGTEAFF. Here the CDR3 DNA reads TGTGCCAGCTCGGGACAGGGTGGCACTGAAGCTTTCTTT.

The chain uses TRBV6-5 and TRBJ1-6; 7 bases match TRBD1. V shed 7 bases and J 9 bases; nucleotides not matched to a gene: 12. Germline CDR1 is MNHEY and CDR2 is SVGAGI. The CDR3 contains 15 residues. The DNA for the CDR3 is TGTGCCAGCACACCAGGGGGGGGCGCGGGTTCACCCCTCCACTTT. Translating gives CASTPGGGAGSPLHF.

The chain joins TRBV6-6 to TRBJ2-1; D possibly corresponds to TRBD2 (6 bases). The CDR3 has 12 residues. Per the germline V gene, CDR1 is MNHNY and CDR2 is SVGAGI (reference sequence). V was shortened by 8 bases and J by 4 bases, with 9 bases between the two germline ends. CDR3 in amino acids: CASARGYNEQFF. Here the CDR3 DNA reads TGTGCCAGCGCGCGGGGTTACAATGAGCAGTTCTTC.

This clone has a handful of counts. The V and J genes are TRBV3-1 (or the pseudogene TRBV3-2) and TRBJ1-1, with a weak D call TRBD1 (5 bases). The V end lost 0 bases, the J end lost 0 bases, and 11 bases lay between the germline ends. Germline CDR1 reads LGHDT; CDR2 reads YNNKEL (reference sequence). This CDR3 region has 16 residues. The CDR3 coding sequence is TGTGCCAGCAGCCAAGAGATTCGGGGGTTGAACACTGAAGCTTTCTTT. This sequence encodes CASSQEIRGLNTEAFF.